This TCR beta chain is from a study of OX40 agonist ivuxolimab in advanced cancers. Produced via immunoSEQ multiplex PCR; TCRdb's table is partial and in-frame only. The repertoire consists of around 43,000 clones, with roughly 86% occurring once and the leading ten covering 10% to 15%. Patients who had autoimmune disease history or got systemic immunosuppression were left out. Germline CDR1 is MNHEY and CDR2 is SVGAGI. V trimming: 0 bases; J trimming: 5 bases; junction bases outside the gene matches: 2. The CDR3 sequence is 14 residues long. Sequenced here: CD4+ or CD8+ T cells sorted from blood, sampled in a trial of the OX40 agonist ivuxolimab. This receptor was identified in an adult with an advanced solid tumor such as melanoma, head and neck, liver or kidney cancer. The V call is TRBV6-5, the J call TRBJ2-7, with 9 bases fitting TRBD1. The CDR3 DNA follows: TGTGCCAGCAGTTACTCGGGACAGGGTCACGAGCAGTACTTC. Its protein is CASSYSGQGHEQYF.